The 21 T cell receptor beta chains below come from one sample, sequenced in a study of beta chain features in type 1 diabetes. Study-wide points: A moderate, significant TCRB CDR3 shortening appeared in type 1 diabetes across four CD4+ subsets.

Since all of the isolated RNA was reverse transcribed, expressed TCRB transcripts were what got sequenced. Sequencing was performed with immunoSEQ multiplex PCR; in TCRdb, only in-frame clones are kept and a portion is missing. The repertoire has some 290,000 clones, around 24% of them found once; the top ten carry around 0.012%. For these receptors, no antigen is known. Sequenced input: naive CD4+ T cells from blood. The receptor set was obtained from a woman aged 25 to 39 with type 1 diabetes.

V usage is TRBV28 and J usage is TRBJ1-2; 7 positions match TRBD1. J lost 8 bases, V lost 7 bases, and 7 bases had no gene match. This CDR3 is built from 12 residues. Germline values: CDR1 MDHEN, CDR2 SYDVKM. The CDR3 bases are TGTGCCAGCAATGACAGGGCTAGGGGCTACACCTTC. Its protein is CASNDRARGYTF.

This sequence joins TRBV2 and TRBJ2-5, with D maybe TRBD2 (6 bases). Trimming removed 7 bases from V and 4 bases from J, with 13 bases in between. Germline assignment: CDR1 SNHLY and CDR2 FYNNEI. The CDR3 totals 13 residues. The CDR3 loop reads CASMPGARETQYF. DNA for the CDR3: TGTGCCAGCATGCCGGGAGCGCGAGAGACCCAGTACTTC.

This clone was detected only a few times. The V and J genes are TRBV15 and TRBJ2-7; TRBD1 might be the D (5 bases). This CDR3 region has 13 residues. The germline V and J ends were trimmed by 0 bases and 3 bases, with 6 bases remaining between them. The V gene's germline CDR1 is LNHNV and CDR2 YYDKDF (reference sequence). The CDR3 region has the DNA TGTGCCACCAGCAGAGATCAGGGCTACGAGCAGTACTTC. Amino acids: CATSRDQGYEQYF.

This chain links TRBV28 with TRBJ1-1, with TRBD1 as a possible D gene (5 bases). The V end was cut by 5 bases, the J end by 4 bases, with 17 bases between. Per germline, CDR1 MDHEN and CDR2 SYDVKM. The CDR3 runs 15 residues. This CDR3 is CASSPPGQGVTEAFF. In DNA form, the CDR3 reads TGTGCCAGCAGTCCCCCTGGGCAGGGCGTCACTGAAGCTTTCTTT.

The chain employs TRBV7-2 and TRBJ1-2; 9 nucleotides match TRBD1. With 6 bases clipped from V and 12 bases from J, the junction kept 14 bases outside the gene matches. The CDR3 extends over 14 amino acids. Per the germline V gene, CDR1 is SGHTA and CDR2 is FQGNSA. The CDR3 nucleotides read TGTGCCAGCAGTTCACCGGGACAGGGAAGAGGGCACACCTTC. Amino acid sequence: CASSSPGQGRGHTF.

The chain recombines TRBV6-5 with TRBJ2-1; the match to TRBD2 covers 11 bases. V shed 0 bases and J 6 bases; nucleotides not matched to a gene: 4. The germline V gene has CDR1 MNHEY and CDR2 SVGAGI. The CDR3 consists of 16 residues. The CDR3 loop is CASSYSGLAASNEQFF. The CDR3 nucleotides are TGTGCCAGCAGTTACTCGGGACTAGCGGCCTCCAATGAGCAGTTCTTC.

This chain connects TRBV2 to TRBJ2-1; no reliable D call. Germline CDR1 and CDR2: SNHLY and FYNNEI. This CDR3 region has 11 residues. V gave up 1 base and J gave up 8 bases, with 3 bases separating them. CDR3 sequence reads: CASSEGDEQFF. The DNA of the CDR3 is TGTGCCAGCAGTGAAGGCGATGAGCAGTTCTTC.

This rearrangement joins TRBV7-9 to TRBJ1-2; TRBD1 is a possible D gene (6 bases). Germline V CDR1 and CDR2: SEHNR, FQNEAQ (reference sequence). V shed 6 bases and J shed 4 bases, with 21 bases lying between them. CDR3 length: 16 residues. The CDR3: CASSRTSLDSSYGYTF. The CDR3 DNA reads as TGTGCCAGCAGTCGCACCTCCCTGGACAGTAGCTATGGCTACACCTTC.

This clone has a handful of counts. This chain connects TRBV2 to TRBJ2-1; 10 bases fit TRBD1. CDR3 size: 15 residues. The germline V gene encodes CDR1 SNHLY and CDR2 FYNNEI. V lost 6 bases, J lost 3 bases, and 5 bases stayed unmatched. In DNA, the CDR3 is TGTGCCAGCAGCGCCGGACAGGGGGTCTACAATGAGCAGTTCTTC. Its protein product is CASSAGQGVYNEQFF.

The V and J genes are TRBV30 and TRBJ2-2, with D possibly being TRBD1 (7 bases). Trimming shortened V by 5 bases and J by 7 bases, and 14 bases separated the two germline ends. In germline, CDR1 is GTSNPN, CDR2 SVGIG (reference sequence). The CDR3 consists of 13 residues. For the CDR3, the DNA is TGTGCCTGGGAAGGGGGCGGGGACGGGGAGCTGTTTTTT. The encoded protein is CAWEGGGDGELFF.

The sample holds a few counts of this clone. This chain connects TRBV5-1 to TRBJ1-5, with 7 bases identical to TRBD1. Germline values: CDR1 SGHRS, CDR2 YFSETQ. V gave up 6 bases and J gave up 4 bases; unmatched junction bases: 7. There are 14 residues in the CDR3. CDR3 protein: CASKQGPQNQPQHF. As DNA, the CDR3 is TGCGCCAGCAAACAGGGGCCCCAAAATCAGCCCCAGCATTTT.

The V gene is TRBV28, the J gene TRBJ2-5, with 10 positions matching TRBD2. The CDR3 is made up of 15 amino acids. J gave up 4 bases and V 4 bases, and 6 bases lay outside the gene matches. The V gene's germline CDR1 is MDHEN and CDR2 SYDVKM. The CDR3 protein is CASSSPIAGGETQYF. In DNA, the CDR3 is TGTGCCAGCAGTTCCCCCATAGCGGGAGGAGAGACCCAGTACTTC.

The rearrangement links TRBV18 to TRBJ1-4, with unresolved D. There are 14 residues in the CDR3. The germline gives CDR1 KGHSH, CDR2 LQKENI. Trimming removed 2 bases at V and 4 bases at J, with 8 bases between. The CDR3 loop is CASSPRRDNEKLFF. CDR3 DNA: TGTGCCAGCTCACCAAGAAGAGATAATGAAAAACTGTTTTTT.

The chain employs TRBV29-1 and TRBJ2-7, with D possibly TRBD1 on 5 matching bases. The CDR3 loop spans 10 amino acids. CDR1 SQVTM and CDR2 ANQGSEA come from the germline V gene. The V end was cut by 3 bases, the J end by 7 bases, with 7 bases between. This chain's CDR3 is CSVDQGEQYF. CDR3 DNA sequence: TGCAGCGTTGATCAGGGAGAGCAGTACTTC.

This clone was counted a few times. At one end the junction does not follow the germline gene, possibly because of a read error. The chain joins TRBV25-1 to TRBJ1-2; 7 bases align to TRBD1. The germline CDR1 and CDR2 sequences are MGHDK and SYGVNS. This CDR3 is built from 13 residues. The CDR3 DNA follows: TGTGCCAGCAGTGATTGGGACAGATCCACTCCGGTATTC. Its translation is CASSDWDRSTPVF.

The J gene is TRBJ1-1, the V gene TRBV5-1; D gene unclear. CDR1 and CDR2 (germline): SGHRS, YFSETQ. This CDR3 comprises 15 residues. Deletions cut 4 bases from V and 0 bases from J, with 13 bases between. CDR3 in DNA: TGCGCCAGCAGCCGGGAGGGTACCATGAACACTGAAGCTTTCTTT. Its protein is CASSREGTMNTEAFF.

This CDR3 reads CASSEAGTGPKNTEAFF. CDR3 nucleotide sequence: TGTGCCAGCAGTGAAGCTGGGACAGGGCCTAAGAACACTGAAGCTTTCTTT. The J gene is TRBJ1-1, the V gene TRBV25-1; 9 nucleotides align to TRBD1. V lost 2 bases to trimming and J lost 1 base; unmatched junction nucleotides: 8. CDR3 length equals 17 residues. Per the germline V gene, CDR1 is MGHDK and CDR2 is SYGVNS.

This clone was observed a few times. This chain connects TRBV15 to TRBJ1-2, with D perhaps matching TRBD1 (6 bases). The CDR3 runs 17 residues. Trimming took off 0 bases at V and 8 bases at J, with 22 bases between the two ends. Germline lookup yields CDR1 LNHNV and CDR2 YYDKDF (reference sequence). The CDR3 protein is CATSRDWNWGREKGYTF. In DNA, the CDR3 is TGTGCCACCAGCAGAGATTGGAACTGGGGGCGTGAAAAAGGCTACACCTTC. Looking up the rest from reference TRBV15 and TRBJ1-2 gives the full variable domain: DAMVIQNPRYQVTQFGKPVTLSCSQTLNHNVMYWYQQKSSQAPKLLFHYYDKDFNNEADTPDNFQSRRPNTSFCFLDIRSPGLGDTAMYLCATSRDWNWGREKGYTFGSGTRLTVV.

This clone was observed a few times. V gene TRBV29-1 combines with J gene TRBJ2-1; the match to TRBD2 covers 7 bases. The V segment lost 8 bases and the J segment 7 bases; nucleotides outside the gene matches: 14. Germline V lookup: CDR1 SQVTM, CDR2 ANQGSEA. The CDR3 extends over 14 amino acids. The CDR3 spells CSFRLAGVWNEQFF. CDR3 DNA sequence: TGCAGCTTCCGACTAGCAGGAGTTTGGAATGAGCAGTTCTTC.

This clone turned up a few times. The rearrangement links TRBV6-5 to TRBJ1-1; TRBD1 agrees at 9 bases. V was clipped by 7 bases and J by 5 bases; unmatched bases: 8. Germline loops: CDR1 MNHEY, CDR2 SVGAGI. This CDR3 region has 14 residues. The CDR3 nucleotides read TGTGCCAGCATTCTGGACAGGGGTGGGACTGAAGCTTTCTTT. It translates to CASILDRGGTEAFF.

This sequence joins TRBV30 and TRBJ1-2, with D perhaps TRBD1 (6 bases). The V end lost 0 bases, the J end lost 6 bases, and 14 bases lay between the germline ends. Per germline, CDR1 GTSNPN and CDR2 SVGIG (reference sequence). The CDR3 is made up of 14 amino acids. CDR3 protein: CAWSVQLGADGYTF. The CDR3 DNA reads as TGTGCCTGGAGTGTACAACTGGGGGCTGATGGCTACACCTTC.